The clone carrying this T cell receptor beta chain was seen more than once but under ten times. Its specificity is unknown. Trimming took 0 bases from V and 7 from J; bases not matched to a gene: 5. In germline, CDR1 is LGHDT, CDR2 YNNKEL (reference sequence). The CDR3 runs to 16 residues. Libraries of TCR beta came from quantitative 5'-RACE with molecular barcodes. TCRdb re-called the 5' RACE reads with MiXCR, one entry per CDR3 protein. The sample contains approximately 340,000 distinct CDR3 sequences, about 15% of which appear only once. This specimen belongs to a study of CD8 T cells in ankylosing spondylitis. Study-level points and caveats: Seemingly characteristic of ankylosing spondylitis blood was a TCR beta motif consisting of about 8 highly homologous variants.

This sequence joins TRBV3-1 and TRBJ2-1, with 11 bases identical to TRBD2. The sequence was collected from a male donor with ankylosing spondylitis or in good health (not recorded which). The sequenced sample was blood, either unsorted or a sorted T cell fraction (not recorded which). The CDR3 sequence is CASSQDLAGGYNEQFF. The DNA of the CDR3 is TGTGCCAGCAGCCAAGATCTAGCGGGAGGCTATAATGAGCAGTTCTTC.